Below, 14 T cell receptor beta chains from the same sample are listed, as sequenced in a study of cytomegalovirus exposure and HLA in healthy donors. Generated by immunoSEQ multiplex PCR, the TCRdb table keeps only in-frame clones and is missing some. The table includes about 240,000 clones, about 87% detected once. The sample comprised PBMCs. The receptors originated from a man aged 18 to 29 in good health and CMV-seronegative.

The chain uses TRBV28 and TRBJ1-2; TRBD1 agrees at 8 bases. Trimming cost V 2 bases and J 3 bases; bases outside gene matches: 2. The germline V gene encodes CDR1 MDHEN and CDR2 SYDVKM. This CDR3 spans 14 amino acids. CDR3 sequence (DNA): TGTGCCAGCAGTTTAGGGACAGGCCACTATGGCTACACCTTC. Protein: CASSLGTGHYGYTF.

The rearrangement uses TRBV6-6 and TRBJ1-6; 9 bases align to TRBD1. The germline gives CDR1 MNHNY, CDR2 SVGAGI (reference sequence). The CDR3 runs to 13 residues. The V gene end was trimmed by 7 bases and the J gene end by 9 bases; junction bases not matched to a gene: 4. The CDR3 nucleotides read TGTGCCAGCATAGGGGACAGGGTTTCACCCCTCCACTTT. It translates to CASIGDRVSPLHF.

The chain links TRBV29-1 to TRBJ2-7; possibly TRBD2 for D (5 bases). V shed 4 bases and J shed 2 bases, with 12 bases lying between them. CDR3 length: 13 residues. CDR1 is SQVTM, CDR2 ANQGSEA, per germline. In DNA, the CDR3 is TGCAGCGTTGGCAACGGGGAACCCTACGAGCAGTACTTC. Translation gives CSVGNGEPYEQYF.

V is TRBV28 and J is TRBJ1-1, with 8 bases matching TRBD1. The length of the CDR3 is 15 residues. CDR1 and CDR2 from the germline V gene are MDHEN and SYDVKM. The V segment lost 5 bases and the J segment 10 bases; nucleotides outside the gene matches: 15. The CDR3 reads CASSPGGAGGPLAFF. CDR3 bases: TGTGCCAGCAGTCCAGGCGGGGCAGGGGGCCCATTAGCTTTCTTT.

On this clone itself: In the same sample, other DNA sequences code for this CDR3. V is TRBV9 and J is TRBJ2-1, with 9 bases aligning to TRBD2. CDR3 size: 16 residues. The germline gives CDR1 SGDLS, CDR2 YYNGEE. V lost 2 bases, J lost 4 bases, and 7 bases stayed unmatched. The CDR3 DNA follows: TGTGCCAGCAGCGTGGGAGCGGGGGGAACGTACAATGAGCAGTTCTTC. Amino acids: CASSVGAGGTYNEQFF.

The chain combines TRBV27 with TRBJ2-7; 7 bases match TRBD2. With V trimmed by 4 bases and J by 3 bases, 12 bases remained unmatched. CDR1 MNHEY and CDR2 SMNVEV come from the germline V gene (reference sequence). The CDR3 consists of 16 residues. CDR3 nucleotide sequence: TGTGCCAGCAGTTCATCAGCGGGGTCCCGTATCTACGAGCAGTACTTC. Translating gives CASSSSAGSRIYEQYF.

CDR3 bases: TGTGCCAGCAGCTTAGAGCATTCGACAGTAGAGACCCAGTACTTC. It translates to CASSLEHSTVETQYF. The chain has TRBV7-2 and TRBJ2-5, with a tentative D call TRBD1 (5 bases). Looked up from germline, CDR1 is SGHTA and CDR2 is FQGNSA. This CDR3 region has 15 residues. Between the trimmed V and J ends, which lost 1 base and 4 bases, there was a span of 13 bases.

This chain joins TRBV28 and TRBJ1-2; D may be TRBD1 (6 bases). CDR3 length equals 17 residues. Trimming removed 0 bases from V and 3 bases from J, with 17 bases in between. The germline V gene encodes CDR1 MDHEN and CDR2 SYDVKM. The CDR3 coding sequence is TGTGCCAGCAGTTTATGGGGATTCGGGGGGGGCGACTATGGCTACACCTTC. It is translated as CASSLWGFGGGDYGYTF.

The genes are TRBV5-1 and TRBJ2-7; tentative D call: TRBD1 (5 bases). The CDR3 is 14 amino acids. V was trimmed by 2 bases and J by 3 bases, leaving 12 bases between them. The germline gives CDR1 SGHRS, CDR2 YFSETQ. This CDR3 is CASSFEGVYYEQYF. The CDR3 DNA follows: TGCGCCAGCAGCTTTGAAGGGGTTTACTACGAGCAGTACTTC.

J is TRBJ1-2 and V is TRBV11-2; 7 positions match TRBD1. The CDR3 length is 12 residues. The V and J ends lost 0 bases and 8 bases, in that order; junction bases with no gene match: 0. CDR1 and CDR2 from the germline V gene are SGHAT and FQNNGV. The DNA for the CDR3 is TGTGCCAGCAGCTTAGAAGGGGGCGGCTACACCTTC. This gives the protein CASSLEGGGYTF.

J is TRBJ2-7 and V is TRBV19; 8 bases align to TRBD1. CDR1 is LNHDA and CDR2 is SQIVND in the germline V gene (reference sequence). This CDR3 has 15 amino acids. V was pared by 4 bases and J by 6 bases, with 11 bases of the junction left unmatched. As DNA, the CDR3 is TGTGCCAGTAGTAGATCTCGGCAGGGGGCGAGCGAGCAGTACTTC. Protein: CASSRSRQGASEQYF.

The V call is TRBV30, the J call TRBJ2-1; D call uncertain. This CDR3 is built from 12 residues. Germline CDR1 reads GTSNPN; CDR2 reads SVGIG (reference sequence). Trimming pared 7 bases from V and 10 bases from J, leaving 17 bases between. In DNA form, the CDR3 reads TGTGCCTCGTCATATGCAGGTCTGGAGCAGTTCTTC. Amino acids: CASSYAGLEQFF.

This chain connects TRBV19 to TRBJ1-5, with D possibly being TRBD1 (5 bases). With 6 bases removed from V and 6 bases from J, the gap between germline ends came to 12 bases. Germline-derived CDR1 and CDR2 are LNHDA and SQIVND (reference sequence). This CDR3 spans 13 amino acids. In nucleotides, the CDR3 is TGTGCCAGTAGCTTCAGGGTCCGTCAGCCCCAGCATTTT. It codes for CASSFRVRQPQHF.

The chain combines TRBV9 with TRBJ1-3, with D hard to call. This CDR3 has 15 residues. V was trimmed by 6 bases and J by 0 bases, leaving 13 bases between them. Germline V gene sequence: CDR1 SGDLS, CDR2 YYNGEE. For the CDR3, the DNA is TGTGCCAGCACCTCTCGGGGAAACTCTGGAAACACCATATATTTT. It yields the protein CASTSRGNSGNTIYF.